This section outlines one T cell receptor beta chain sequence together with its context. From germline, CDR1 is SEHNR and CDR2 FQNEAQ (reference sequence). The CDR3 runs to 15 residues. The sample is drawn from a study of T cells expressing NK-cell markers. Reprocessing the 5' RACE reads, TCRdb reports a single entry for every CDR3 protein and omits DNA. The sample data list 500,000 to 700,000 distinct CDR3 sequences. Sequencing was performed on blood T cells: a sorted CD56 or NKG2C T cell subset, CD4+ or CD8+ T cells, or bulk PBMC T cells (not recorded which). The rearrangement joins TRBV7-9 to TRBJ2-5; TCRdb gives TRBD1 as the D gene, but with no DNA this cannot be confirmed. The origin of this receptor is a man between 18 and 35 years old in good health. The chain's CDR3 is CASSFGQGGMETQYF.